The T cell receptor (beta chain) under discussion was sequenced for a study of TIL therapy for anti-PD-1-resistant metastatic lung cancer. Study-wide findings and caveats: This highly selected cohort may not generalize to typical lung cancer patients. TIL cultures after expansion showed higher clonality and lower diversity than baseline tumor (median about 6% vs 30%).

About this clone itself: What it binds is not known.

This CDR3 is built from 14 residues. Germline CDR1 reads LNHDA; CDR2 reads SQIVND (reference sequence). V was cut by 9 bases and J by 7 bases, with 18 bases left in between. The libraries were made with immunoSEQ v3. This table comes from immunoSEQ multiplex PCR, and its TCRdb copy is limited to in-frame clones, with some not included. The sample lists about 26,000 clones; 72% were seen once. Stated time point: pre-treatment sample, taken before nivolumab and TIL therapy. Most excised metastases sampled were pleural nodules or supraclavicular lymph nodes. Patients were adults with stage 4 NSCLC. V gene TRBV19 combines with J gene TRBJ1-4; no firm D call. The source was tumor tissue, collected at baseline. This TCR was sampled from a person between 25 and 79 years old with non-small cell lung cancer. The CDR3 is CAREESGTREKLFF. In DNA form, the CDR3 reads TGTGCCAGAGAGGAAAGTGGAACACGTGAAAAACTGTTTTTT.